In its sample, the clone carrying this T cell receptor (beta chain) ranks as medium-sized (0.01 to 0.1%). TCRdb used MiXCR to reprocess the RT-PCR reads, holding one entry per CDR3 protein. The table shows approximately 160,000 distinct CDR3 sequences, with over 25% occurring only once. This entry comes from a study of patients and donors after allogeneic stem cell transplantation. Trimming removed 2 bases from V and 6 bases from J, with 4 bases in between. This CDR3 has 11 residues. The sequence was obtained from a human donor who was either an allogeneic HSCT recipient or a stem cell or donor lymphocyte infusion donor (not recorded which). It is not recorded whose cells these are; they may come from a transplant donor. The genes are TRBV12-3 or TRBV12-4 and TRBJ1-2, with unresolved D. Sequencing input: blood, either unsorted or a sorted T cell fraction (not recorded which). In DNA form, the CDR3 reads TGTGCCAGCAGTTTAAGGGATGGCTACACCTTC. It translates to CASSLRDGYTF.